This entry lists 5 T cell receptor beta chains sequenced from one sample in a study of blood T cell repertoires in COVID-19. Using immunoSEQ multiplex PCR, the repertoire was profiled, and TCRdb retains in-frame clones only, with some absent. The sample has approximately 130,000 clones; about 85% are singletons. Source material: peripheral blood. The receptor set was obtained from a man aged 60 to 69 with acute or convalescent COVID-19.

The chain joins TRBV12-3 or TRBV12-4 to TRBJ1-1; no clear D gene. CDR3 size: 13 residues. V was clipped by 3 bases and J by 1 base, with 6 bases between them. The CDR3 sequence: CASSFGGNTEAFF. CDR3 nucleotides: TGTGCCAGCAGTTTCGGTGGGAACACTGAAGCTTTCTTT.

The CDR3, as DNA: TGTGCCACCAGTGATGCCGGGACAGGGGCATATAATCAGCCCCAGCATTTT. Its translation is CATSDAGTGAYNQPQHF. The chain has TRBV24-1 and TRBJ1-5; 10 bases are a match to TRBD1. Unmatched junction bases numbered 8, after V lost 3 bases and J lost 4 bases. Germline V gene lookup returns CDR1 KGHDR and CDR2 SFDVKD. The CDR3 totals 17 residues.

This chain joins TRBV15 and TRBJ2-6; a possible D gene is TRBD2 (6 bases). V lost 1 base and J lost 4, with 8 bases in between. CDR3 length: 15 residues. Germline lookup yields CDR1 LNHNV and CDR2 YYDKDF (reference sequence). Here the CDR3 DNA reads TGTGCCACCAGCAGAGCCGGGAGCGGGGCCAACGTCCTGACTTTC. It encodes CATSRAGSGANVLTF. The complete variable domain, with remaining parts taken from reference TRBV15 and TRBJ2-6, reads DAMVIQNPRYQVTQFGKPVTLSCSQTLNHNVMYWYQQKSSQAPKLLFHYYDKDFNNEADTPDNFQSRRPNTSFCFLDIRSPGLGDTAMYLCATSRAGSGANVLTFGAGSRLTVL.

The chain recombines TRBV7-3 with TRBJ2-6; 7 bases are a match to TRBD1. CDR1 is SGHTA and CDR2 is FQGTGA in the germline V gene. The length of the CDR3 is 20 residues. V was pared by 1 base and J by 1 base, with 13 bases of the junction left unmatched. CDR3 nucleotides: TGTGCCAGCAGCTTAATAGGGGGCGGAGGTCTAGGGTCTGGGGCCAACGTCCTGACTTTC. It yields the protein CASSLIGGGGLGSGANVLTF.

The V gene is TRBV28, the J gene TRBJ2-2, with 9 bases that match TRBD1. This CDR3 is built from 16 residues. With V trimmed by 6 bases and J by 1 base, 6 bases remained unmatched. In germline, CDR1 is MDHEN, CDR2 SYDVKM. In DNA, the CDR3 is TGTGCCAGCAGCCTGACGGGACAGGGGAACACCGGGGAGCTGTTTTTT. Translating it yields CASSLTGQGNTGELFF.